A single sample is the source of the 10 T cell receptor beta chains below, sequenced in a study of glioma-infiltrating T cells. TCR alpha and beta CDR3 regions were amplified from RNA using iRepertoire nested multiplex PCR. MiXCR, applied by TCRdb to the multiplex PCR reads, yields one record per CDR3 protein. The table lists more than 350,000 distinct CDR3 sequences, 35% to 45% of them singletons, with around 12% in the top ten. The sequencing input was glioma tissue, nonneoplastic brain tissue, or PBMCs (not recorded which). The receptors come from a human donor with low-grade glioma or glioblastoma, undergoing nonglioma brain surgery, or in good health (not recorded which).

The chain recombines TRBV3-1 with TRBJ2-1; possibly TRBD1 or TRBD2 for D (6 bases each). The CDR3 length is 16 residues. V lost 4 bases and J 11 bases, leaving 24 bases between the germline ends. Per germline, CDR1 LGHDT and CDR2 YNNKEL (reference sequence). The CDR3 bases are TGTGCCAGCAGCCCCCGATCAGGGGAGGCCCAATCGAAGCAGTTCTTC. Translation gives CASSPRSGEAQSKQFF.

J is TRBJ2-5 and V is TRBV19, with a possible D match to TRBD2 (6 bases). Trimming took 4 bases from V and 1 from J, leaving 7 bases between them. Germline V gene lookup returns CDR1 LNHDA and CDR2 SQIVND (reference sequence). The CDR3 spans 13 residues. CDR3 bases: TGTGCCAGTAGTAACGGGAGCCAAGAGACCCAGTACTTC. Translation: CASSNGSQETQYF.

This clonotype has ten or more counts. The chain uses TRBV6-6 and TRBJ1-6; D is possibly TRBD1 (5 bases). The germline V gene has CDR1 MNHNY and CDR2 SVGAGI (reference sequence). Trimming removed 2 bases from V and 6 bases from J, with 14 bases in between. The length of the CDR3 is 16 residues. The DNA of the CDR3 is TGTGCCAGCAGTTACACCAGTTCGACAGTTAATTCACCCCTCCACTTT. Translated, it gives CASSYTSSTVNSPLHF.

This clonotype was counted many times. CDR3 DNA sequence: TGTGCCAGCAGTGAAGCGCTAGCGGCTAACACCGGGGAGCTGTTTTTT. Its translation: CASSEALAANTGELFF. The chain employs TRBV6-1 and TRBJ2-2; TRBD2 matches at 7 bases. Trimming took 0 bases from V and 2 from J; bases not matched to a gene: 3. Germline assignment: CDR1 MNHNS and CDR2 SASEGT. The CDR3 has 16 residues.

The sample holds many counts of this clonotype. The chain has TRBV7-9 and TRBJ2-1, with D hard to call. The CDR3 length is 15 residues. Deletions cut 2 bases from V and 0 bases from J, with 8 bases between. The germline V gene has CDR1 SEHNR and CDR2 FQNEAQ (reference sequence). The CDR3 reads CASSLLQSSYNEQFF. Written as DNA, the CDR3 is TGTGCCAGCAGCTTACTCCAGAGCTCCTACAATGAGCAGTTCTTC.

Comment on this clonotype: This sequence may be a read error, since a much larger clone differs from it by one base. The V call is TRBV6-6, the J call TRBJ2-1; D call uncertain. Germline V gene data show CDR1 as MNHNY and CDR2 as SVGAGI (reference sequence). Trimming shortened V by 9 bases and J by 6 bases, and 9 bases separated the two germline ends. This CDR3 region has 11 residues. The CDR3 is CARSHSNEQFF. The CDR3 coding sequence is TGTGCCAGAAGCCACAGCAATGAGCAGTTCTTC.

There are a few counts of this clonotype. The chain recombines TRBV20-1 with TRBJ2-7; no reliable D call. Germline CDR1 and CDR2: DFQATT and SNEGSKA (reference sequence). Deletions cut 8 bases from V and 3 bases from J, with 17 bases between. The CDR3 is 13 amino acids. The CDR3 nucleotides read TGCAGTCAGAGCGCGGCGGCATTCTACGAGCAGTACTTC. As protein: CSQSAAAFYEQYF.

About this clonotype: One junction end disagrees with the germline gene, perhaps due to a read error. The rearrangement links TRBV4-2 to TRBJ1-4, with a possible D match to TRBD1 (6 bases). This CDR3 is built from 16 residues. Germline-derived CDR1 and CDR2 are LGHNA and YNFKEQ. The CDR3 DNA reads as TGTGCCAGCATCTCCACACGGGGGGCTCCTAATGGAAAACTGTTTTTT. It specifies CASISTRGAPNGKLFF.

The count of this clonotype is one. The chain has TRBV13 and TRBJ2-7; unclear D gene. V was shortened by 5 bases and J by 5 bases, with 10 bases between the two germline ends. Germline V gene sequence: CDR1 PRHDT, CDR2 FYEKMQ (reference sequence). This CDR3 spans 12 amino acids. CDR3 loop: CASSPWTHEQYF. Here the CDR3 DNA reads TGTGCCAGCAGCCCCTGGACCCACGAGCAGTACTTC.

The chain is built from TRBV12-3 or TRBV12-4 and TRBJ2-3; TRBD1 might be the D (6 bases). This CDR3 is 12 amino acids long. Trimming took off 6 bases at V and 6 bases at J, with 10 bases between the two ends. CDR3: CASRQGGDTQYF. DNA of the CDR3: TGTGCCAGCAGACAGGGTGGGGATACGCAGTATTTT.